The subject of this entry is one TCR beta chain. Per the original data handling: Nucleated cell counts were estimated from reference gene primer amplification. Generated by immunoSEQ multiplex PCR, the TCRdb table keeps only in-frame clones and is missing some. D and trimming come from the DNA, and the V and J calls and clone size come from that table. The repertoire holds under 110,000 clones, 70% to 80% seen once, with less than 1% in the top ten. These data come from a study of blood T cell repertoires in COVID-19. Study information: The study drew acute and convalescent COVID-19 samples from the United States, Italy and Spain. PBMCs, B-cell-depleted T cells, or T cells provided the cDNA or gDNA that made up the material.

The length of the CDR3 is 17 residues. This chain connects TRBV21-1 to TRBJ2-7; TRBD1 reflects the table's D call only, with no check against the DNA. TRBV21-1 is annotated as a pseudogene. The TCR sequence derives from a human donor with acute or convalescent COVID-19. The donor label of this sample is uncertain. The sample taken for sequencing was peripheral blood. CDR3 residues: CASSTPRSGQEYYEQYF. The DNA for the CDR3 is TGTGCCAGCAGCACACCAAGGTCGGGACAGGAGTACTACGAGCAGTACTTC.